This T cell receptor (beta chain) was identified during a study of T cell changes during pregnancy in multiple sclerosis. Note on this clone: The junction differs from germline at one of its ends, possibly a read error.

CDR3 length: 15 residues. Per germline, CDR1 SNHLY and CDR2 FYNNEI. The data were produced by immunoSEQ multiplex PCR, yet TCRdb's version contains in-frame clones alone and is incomplete. The sample has about 53,000 clones; over 90% are singletons. The source material was CD4+ T cells from peripheral blood mononuclear cells, sampled in the third trimester of pregnancy. The TCR comes from a female donor with multiple sclerosis, enrolled in a pregnancy study. The rearrangement links TRBV2 to TRBJ1-6, with 8 bases lining up with TRBD1. CDR3 nucleotide sequence: TGTGCCAGCAGCGAAGATACAGGGGGAGGTTCACCCCTCCACTTT. Translating it yields CASSEDTGGGSPLHF.